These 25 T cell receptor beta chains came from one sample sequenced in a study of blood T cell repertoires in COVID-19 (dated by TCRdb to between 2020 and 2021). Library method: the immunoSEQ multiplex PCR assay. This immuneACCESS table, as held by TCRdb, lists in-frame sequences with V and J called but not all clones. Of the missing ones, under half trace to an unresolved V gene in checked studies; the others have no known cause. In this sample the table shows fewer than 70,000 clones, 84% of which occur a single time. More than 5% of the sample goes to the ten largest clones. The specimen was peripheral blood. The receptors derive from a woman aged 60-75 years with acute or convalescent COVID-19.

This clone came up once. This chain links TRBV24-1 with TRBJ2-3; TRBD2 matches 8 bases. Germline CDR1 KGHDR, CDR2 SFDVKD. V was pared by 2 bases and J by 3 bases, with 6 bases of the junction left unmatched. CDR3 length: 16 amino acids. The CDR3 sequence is CATSDWASGGTDTQYF. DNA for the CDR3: TGTGCCACCAGTGATTGGGCCAGCGGGGGTACAGATACGCAGTATTTT.

This CDR3 is CASSSGQGRFYEQYF. The CDR3 DNA follows: TGTGCCAGCAGCTCTGGACAGGGAAGGTTCTACGAGCAGTACTTC. The chain combines TRBV7-8 with TRBJ2-7; 8 positions agree with TRBD1. The J segment lost 3 bases and the V segment lost 4 bases, leaving 8 bases of the junction unmatched. The CDR3 sequence is 15 residues long. Germline CDR1 SGHVS, CDR2 FQNEAQ.

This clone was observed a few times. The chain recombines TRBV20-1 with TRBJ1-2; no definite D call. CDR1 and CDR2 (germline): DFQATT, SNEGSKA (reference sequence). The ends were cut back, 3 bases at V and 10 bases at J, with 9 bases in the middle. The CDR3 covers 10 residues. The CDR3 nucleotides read TGCAGTGCTAGGCCCGGGGTCTACACCTTC. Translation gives CSARPGVYTF.

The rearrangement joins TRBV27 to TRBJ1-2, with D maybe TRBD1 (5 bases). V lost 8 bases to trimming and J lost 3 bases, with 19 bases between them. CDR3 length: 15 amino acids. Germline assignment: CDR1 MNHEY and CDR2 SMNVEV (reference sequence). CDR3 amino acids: CASRLGTLGYYGYTF. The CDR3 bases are TGTGCCAGCCGCCTGGGGACTTTAGGGTACTATGGCTACACCTTC.

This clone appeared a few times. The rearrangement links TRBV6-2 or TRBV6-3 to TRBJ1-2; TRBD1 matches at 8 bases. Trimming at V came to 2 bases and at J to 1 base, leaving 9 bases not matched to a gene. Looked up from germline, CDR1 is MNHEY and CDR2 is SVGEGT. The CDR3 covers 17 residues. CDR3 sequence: CASSYQRTGSLNYGYTF. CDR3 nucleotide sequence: TGTGCCAGCAGTTACCAGCGGACAGGGTCTCTTAACTATGGCTACACCTTC.

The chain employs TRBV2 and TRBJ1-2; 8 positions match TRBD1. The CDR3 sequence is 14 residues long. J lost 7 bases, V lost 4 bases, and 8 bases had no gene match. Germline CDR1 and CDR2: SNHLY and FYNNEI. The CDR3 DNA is TGTGCCAGCAGTGGTCAGGGGGCCTCGAGTGGCTACACCTTC. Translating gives CASSGQGASSGYTF.

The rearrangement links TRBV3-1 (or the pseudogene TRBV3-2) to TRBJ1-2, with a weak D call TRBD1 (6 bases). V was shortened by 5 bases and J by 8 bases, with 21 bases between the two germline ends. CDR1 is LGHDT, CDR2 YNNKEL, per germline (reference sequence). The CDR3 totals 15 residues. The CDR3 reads CASSSRGGGQGGYTF. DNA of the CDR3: TGTGCCAGCAGCTCCCGAGGGGGGGGCCAAGGAGGCTACACCTTC.

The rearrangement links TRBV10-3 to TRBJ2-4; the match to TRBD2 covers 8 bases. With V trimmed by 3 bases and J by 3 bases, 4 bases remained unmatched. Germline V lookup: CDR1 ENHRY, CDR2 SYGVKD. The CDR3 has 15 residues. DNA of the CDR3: TGTGCCATCAGTGATTCCAGCGGGGGCAAAAACATTCAGTACTTC. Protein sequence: CAISDSSGGKNIQYF.

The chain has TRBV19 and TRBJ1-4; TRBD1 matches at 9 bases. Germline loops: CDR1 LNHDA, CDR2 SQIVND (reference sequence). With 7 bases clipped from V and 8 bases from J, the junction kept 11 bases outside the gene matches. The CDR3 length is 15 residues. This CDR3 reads CASTAGTGRGEKLFF. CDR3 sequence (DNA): TGTGCCAGTACCGCTGGGACAGGGAGAGGGGAAAAACTGTTTTTT.

The CDR3 DNA reads as TGTGCCAGCAACCCAGGGTCGTCTTACGAGCAGTACTTC. This translates into CASNPGSSYEQYF. The J gene is TRBJ2-7, the V gene TRBV12-3 or TRBV12-4; possible D gene TRBD1, 5 bases. The CDR3 is 13 residues long. The germline V and J ends were trimmed by 7 bases and 4 bases, with 14 bases remaining between them.

The CDR3 bases are TGTGCCAGCAGCGGTGCGGGGTCGTACGAGCAGTACTTC. Amino acids: CASSGAGSYEQYF. The V call is TRBV11-2, the J call TRBJ2-7; D may be TRBD2 (6 bases). V lost 5 bases and J 4 bases, leaving 12 bases between the germline ends. The V gene's germline CDR1 is SGHAT and CDR2 FQNNGV. The CDR3 runs 13 residues.

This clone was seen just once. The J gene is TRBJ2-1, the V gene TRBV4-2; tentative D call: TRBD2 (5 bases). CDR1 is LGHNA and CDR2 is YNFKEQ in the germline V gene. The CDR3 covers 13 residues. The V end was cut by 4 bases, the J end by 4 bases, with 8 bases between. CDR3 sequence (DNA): TGTGCCAGCAGCCCAGGACTTTACAATGAGCAGTTCTTC. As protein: CASSPGLYNEQFF.

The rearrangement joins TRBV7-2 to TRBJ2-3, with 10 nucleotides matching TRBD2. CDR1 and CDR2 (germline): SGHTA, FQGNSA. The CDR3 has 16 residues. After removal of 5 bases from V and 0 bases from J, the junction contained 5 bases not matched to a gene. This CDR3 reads CASSRTLAGSTDTQYF. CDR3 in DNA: TGTGCCAGCAGCCGTACACTAGCGGGGAGCACAGATACGCAGTATTTT.

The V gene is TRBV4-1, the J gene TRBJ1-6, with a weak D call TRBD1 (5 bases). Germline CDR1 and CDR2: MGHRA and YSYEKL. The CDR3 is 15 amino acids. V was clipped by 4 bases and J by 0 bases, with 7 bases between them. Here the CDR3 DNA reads TGCGCCAGCAGCCGCGACAGCTCCTATAATTCACCCCTCCACTTT. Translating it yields CASSRDSSYNSPLHF.

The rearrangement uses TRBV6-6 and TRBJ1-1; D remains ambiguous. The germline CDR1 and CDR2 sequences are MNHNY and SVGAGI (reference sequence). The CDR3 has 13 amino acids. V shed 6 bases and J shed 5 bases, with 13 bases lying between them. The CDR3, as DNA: TGTGCCAGCAGAACCCAGGCGACGACTGAAGCTTTCTTT. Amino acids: CASRTQATTEAFF.

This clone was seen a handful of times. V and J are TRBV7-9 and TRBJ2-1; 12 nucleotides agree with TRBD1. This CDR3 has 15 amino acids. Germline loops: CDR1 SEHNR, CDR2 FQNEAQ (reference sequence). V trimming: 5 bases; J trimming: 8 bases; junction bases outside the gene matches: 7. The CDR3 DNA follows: TGTGCCAGCAGCCCGGGACAGGGGGCGCGGGATGAGCAGTTCTTC. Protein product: CASSPGQGARDEQFF.

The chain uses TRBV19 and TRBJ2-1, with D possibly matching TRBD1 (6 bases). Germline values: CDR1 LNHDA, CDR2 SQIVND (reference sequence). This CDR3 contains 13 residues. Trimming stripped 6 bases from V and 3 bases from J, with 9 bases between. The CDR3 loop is CASSQGGYNEQFF. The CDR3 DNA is TGTGCCAGTAGCCAAGGGGGCTACAATGAGCAGTTCTTC.

The CDR3 loop is CASTAAGGNQPQHF. The CDR3 nucleotides read TGTGCCAGCACCGCTGCGGGTGGCAATCAGCCCCAGCATTTT. The chain is built from TRBV6-5 and TRBJ1-5; D unclear. Trimming stripped 7 bases from V and 2 bases from J, with 12 bases between. Germline V gene sequence: CDR1 MNHEY, CDR2 SVGAGI. This CDR3 comprises 14 residues.

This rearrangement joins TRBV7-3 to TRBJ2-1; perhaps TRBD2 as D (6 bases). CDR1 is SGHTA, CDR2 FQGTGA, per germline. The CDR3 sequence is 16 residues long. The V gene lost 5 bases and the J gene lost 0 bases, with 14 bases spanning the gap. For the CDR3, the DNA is TGTGCCAGCAGCGGACGGGGGTGTTGCTCCTACAATGAGCAGTTCTTC. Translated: CASSGRGCCSYNEQFF.

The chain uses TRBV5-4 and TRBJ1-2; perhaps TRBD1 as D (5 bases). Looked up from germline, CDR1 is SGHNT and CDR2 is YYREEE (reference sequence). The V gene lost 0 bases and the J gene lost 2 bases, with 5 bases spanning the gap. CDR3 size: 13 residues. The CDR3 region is CASSLEGNYGYTF. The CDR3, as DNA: TGTGCCAGCAGCTTGGAGGGGAACTATGGCTACACCTTC.

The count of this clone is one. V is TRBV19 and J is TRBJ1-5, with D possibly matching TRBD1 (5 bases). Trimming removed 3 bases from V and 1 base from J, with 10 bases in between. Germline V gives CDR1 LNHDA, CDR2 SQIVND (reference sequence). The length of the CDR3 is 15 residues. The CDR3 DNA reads TGTGCCAGTAGTATCCTGGGGGGAAGCAATCAGCCCCAGCATTTT. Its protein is CASSILGGSNQPQHF.

This CDR3 reads CASSYREETQYF. CDR3 coding DNA: TGTGCCAGCAGCTACAGGGAAGAGACCCAGTACTTC. The V and J genes are TRBV25-1 and TRBJ2-5, with D perhaps matching TRBD1 (6 bases). This CDR3 is 12 amino acids long. From germline, CDR1 is MGHDK and CDR2 SYGVNS. Trimming removed 6 bases from V and 3 bases from J, with 8 bases in between.

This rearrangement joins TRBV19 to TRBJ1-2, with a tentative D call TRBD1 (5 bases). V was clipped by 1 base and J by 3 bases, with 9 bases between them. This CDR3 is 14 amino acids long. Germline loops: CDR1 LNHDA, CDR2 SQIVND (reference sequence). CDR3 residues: CASSIVQGYYGYTF. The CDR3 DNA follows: TGTGCCAGTAGTATAGTCCAGGGATACTATGGCTACACCTTC.

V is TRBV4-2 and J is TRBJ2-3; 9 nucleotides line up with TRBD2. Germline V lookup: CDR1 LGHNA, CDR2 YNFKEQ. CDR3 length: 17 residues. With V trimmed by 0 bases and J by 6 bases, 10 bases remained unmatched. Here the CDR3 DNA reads TGTGCCAGCAGCCAAGATCAACGGGCGGGGGGGCCGGATACGCAGTATTTT. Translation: CASSQDQRAGGPDTQYF.

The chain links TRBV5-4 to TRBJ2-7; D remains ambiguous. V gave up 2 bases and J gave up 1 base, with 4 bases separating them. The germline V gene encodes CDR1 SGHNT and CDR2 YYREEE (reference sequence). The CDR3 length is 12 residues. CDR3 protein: CASSFSSYEQYF. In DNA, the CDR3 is TGTGCCAGCAGCTTTTCATCCTACGAGCAGTACTTC.